Reported below is one TCR beta chain. The antigen is unknown. This entry comes from a study of cytomegalovirus exposure and HLA in healthy donors. Study-level findings and limits: The study put 150 or so TCR beta chains on its list as cytomegalovirus-associated. Most CMV-associated TCR beta chains appeared HLA-restricted in a later analysis.

Use of 60 Vbeta and 13 Jbeta primers characterized the PCR. The repertoire was sequenced with immunoSEQ multiplex PCR; TCRdb's copy has only in-frame clones and lacks some. The sample includes 100,000 or so clones, 55% to 80% of them seen just once. Donors showed nominal health when sampled, although they likely had unrecorded immune exposures. This CDR3 contains 14 residues. CDR1 is SEHNR and CDR2 is FQNEAQ in the germline V gene (reference sequence). Trimming cost V 5 bases and J 4 bases; bases outside gene matches: 8. V usage is TRBV7-9 and J usage is TRBJ2-7; 7 nucleotides match TRBD2. Material for sequencing was PBMCs. The source is a human donor in good health. As DNA, the CDR3 is TGTGCCAGCAGCACCCCGGGACTAATTTACGAGCAGTACTTC. Its translation is CASSTPGLIYEQYF.